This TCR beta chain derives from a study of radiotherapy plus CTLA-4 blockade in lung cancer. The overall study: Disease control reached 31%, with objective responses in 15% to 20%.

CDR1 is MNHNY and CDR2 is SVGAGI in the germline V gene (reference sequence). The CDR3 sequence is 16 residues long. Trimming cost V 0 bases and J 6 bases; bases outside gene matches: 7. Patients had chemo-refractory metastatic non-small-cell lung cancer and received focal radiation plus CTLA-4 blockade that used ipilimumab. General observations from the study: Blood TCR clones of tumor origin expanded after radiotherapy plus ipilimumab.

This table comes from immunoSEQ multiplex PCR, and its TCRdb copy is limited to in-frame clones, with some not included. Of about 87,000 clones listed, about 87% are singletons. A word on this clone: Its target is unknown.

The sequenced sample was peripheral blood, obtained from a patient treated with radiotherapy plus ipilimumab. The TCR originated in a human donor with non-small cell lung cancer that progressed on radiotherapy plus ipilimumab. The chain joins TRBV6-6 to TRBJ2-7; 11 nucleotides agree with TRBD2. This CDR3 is CASSYSIAGGPGEQYF. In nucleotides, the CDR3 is TGTGCCAGCAGTTACTCGATAGCGGGAGGGCCGGGCGAGCAGTACTTC.